The clone carrying this T cell receptor (beta chain) was counted a single time. Its specificity is unknown. With random hexamers, reverse transcription was performed on roughly 0.5 to 1 ug of RNA. Across 54 Vbeta and 13 Jbeta, immunoSEQ multiplex PCR amplified TCR beta CDR3. TCRdb reprocessed the immunoSEQ multiplex PCR reads via MiXCR and lists one record per CDR3 protein. The table includes about 140,000 distinct CDR3 sequences, around 94% detected once. These data come from a study of CD8 T cells in Susac syndrome. The study, taken as a whole, reports: The relatively small number of individuals in the TCR sequencing and HLA analysis was acknowledged by the study.

The germline gives CDR1 LGHNA, CDR2 YSLEER. The CDR3 extends over 17 amino acids. The germline V and J ends were trimmed by 1 base and 0 bases, with 10 bases remaining between them. Sequencing targeted TCR beta in T cells from blood (CD8+ and CD4+). Healthy donors served as the controls. They were matched for age and sex. The sequence was collected from a human donor in good health. The chain couples TRBV4-3 to TRBJ2-6; tentative D call: TRBD1 (5 bases). What was sequenced was CD8+ T cells from PBMCs. The CDR3 protein is CASSQVTGYSGANVLTF. The CDR3 DNA follows: TGCGCCAGCAGCCAAGTAACAGGCTACTCTGGGGCCAACGTCCTGACTTTC.